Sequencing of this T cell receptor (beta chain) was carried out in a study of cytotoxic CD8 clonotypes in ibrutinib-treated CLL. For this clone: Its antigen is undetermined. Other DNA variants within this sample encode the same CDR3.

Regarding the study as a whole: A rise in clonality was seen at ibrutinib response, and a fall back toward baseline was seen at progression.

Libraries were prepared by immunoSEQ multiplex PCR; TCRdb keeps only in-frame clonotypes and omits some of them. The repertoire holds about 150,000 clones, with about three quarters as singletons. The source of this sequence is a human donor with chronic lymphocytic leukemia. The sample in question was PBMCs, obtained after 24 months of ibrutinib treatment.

CDR3 DNA sequence: TGTGCCAGCTCACCACCGAGCTCCTACGAGCAGTACTTC. Translation: CASSPPSSYEQYF. J is TRBJ2-7 and V is TRBV18; no clear D gene. The germline CDR1 and CDR2 sequences are KGHSH and LQKENI. Trimming cost V 0 bases and J 0 bases, with 3 bases left between them. The CDR3 loop spans 13 amino acids.